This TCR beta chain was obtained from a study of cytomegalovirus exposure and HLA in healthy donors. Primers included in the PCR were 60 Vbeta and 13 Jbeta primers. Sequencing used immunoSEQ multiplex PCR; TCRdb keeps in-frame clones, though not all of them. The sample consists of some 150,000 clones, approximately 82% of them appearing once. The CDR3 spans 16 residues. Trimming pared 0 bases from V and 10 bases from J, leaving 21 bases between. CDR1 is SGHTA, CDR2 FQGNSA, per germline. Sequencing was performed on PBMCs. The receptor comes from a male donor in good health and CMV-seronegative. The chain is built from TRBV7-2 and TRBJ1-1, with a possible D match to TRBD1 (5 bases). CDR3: CASSLAPGRGERGAFF. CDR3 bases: TGTGCCAGCAGCTTAGCCCCGGGACGGGGGGAAAGAGGAGCTTTCTTT.